This entry lists 10 T cell receptor beta chains sequenced from one sample in a study of monozygotic twins with inflammatory bowel disease. TCRdb reanalyzed the 5' RACE reads, giving one entry per CDR3 protein sequence and no DNA. Recorded for this sample: around 190,000 distinct CDR3 sequences. The source material was blood. Receptors originate from a human donor with ulcerative colitis or Crohn's disease, or a healthy co-twin of an affected twin (not recorded which).

V and J are TRBV12-3 or TRBV12-4 and TRBJ2-1. The CDR3 sequence is 13 residues long. The CDR3 loop is CASSFMGWNEQFF.

The V call is TRBV7-9, the J call TRBJ1-1; TCRdb names TRBD1, which stays unverified in the absence of DNA. CDR1 SEHNR and CDR2 FQNEAQ come from the germline V gene (reference sequence). The CDR3 length is 14 residues. The CDR3 protein is CASSLSGGNTEAFF.

This chain uses TRBV20-1 with TRBJ1-1; TCRdb's D gene call, TRBD1, goes unchecked for lack of DNA. The CDR3 loop spans 13 amino acids. Per germline, CDR1 DFQATT and CDR2 SNEGSKA (reference sequence). CDR3 protein: CSANVVRGTEAFF.

V gene TRBV7-9 combines with J gene TRBJ1-4. CDR1 and CDR2 from the germline V gene are SEHNR and FQNEAQ (reference sequence). This CDR3 region has 14 residues. The CDR3 loop is CASSQLQLNEKLFF.

The V call is TRBV3-1, the J call TRBJ2-1; TCRdb indicates TRBD2, and absent DNA this call remains unverified. From germline, CDR1 is LGHDT and CDR2 YNNKEL (reference sequence). The CDR3 spans 16 residues. CDR3: CASSQEISGGGSWQFF.

This chain joins TRBV7-2 and TRBJ2-1; checking the TCRdb D call of TRBD1 is not possible without DNA. From germline, CDR1 is SGHTA and CDR2 FQGNSA. The CDR3 contains 12 residues. The chain's CDR3 is CASSLWGQGQFF.

CDR3 amino acids: CASSDQGSKNTEAFF. V is TRBV9 and J is TRBJ1-1. Per germline, CDR1 SGDLS and CDR2 YYNGEE. The CDR3 is 15 amino acids.

The chain couples TRBV10-3 to TRBJ2-5; without DNA, the TCRdb call of TRBD1 cannot be checked. From germline, CDR1 is ENHRY and CDR2 SYGVKD. The CDR3 loop spans 15 amino acids. CDR3 residues: CAISEGNRGGETQYF.

The chain links TRBV7-9 to TRBJ1-1; the D call of TRBD1 rests on TCRdb alone, since no DNA is present to check it. This CDR3 comprises 16 residues. Germline loops: CDR1 SEHNR, CDR2 FQNEAQ (reference sequence). The CDR3 spells CASSLDFRGKGTEAFF.

The chain is built from TRBV27 and TRBJ2-2; TCRdb calls TRBD1, which cannot be checked without DNA. Germline values: CDR1 MNHEY, CDR2 SMNVEV (reference sequence). The CDR3 is 13 amino acids. Here the CDR3 reads CASSLRGSGELFF.